The T cell receptor (beta chain) under discussion was sequenced for a study of T cells in Graves' hyperthyroidism and ophthalmopathy. Overall study context: Before any treatment, at initial diagnosis, peripheral blood was collected. Study observations and caveats: Appearing also in blood were most of the thyroid clonotypes expanded above 0.001.

In making diagnoses, clinical symptoms, serum thyroxine and TRAb, thyroid ultrasound and orbital computed tomography were all used. The authors obtained PBMCs from 9 to 10 ml of fresh peripheral blood. After removal of 7 bases from V and 6 bases from J, the junction contained 4 bases not matched to a gene. The CDR3 is 12 residues long. Germline CDR1 and CDR2: SGDLS and YYNGEE. Amplification of TCR beta CDR3 regions used RNA as the template. The study used the HTBI primer set for a first-round RT-PCR of the TCR CDR3. TCRdb re-analysed the multiplex PCR reads in MiXCR, keeping a single row per CDR3 protein. Counted here are 30,000 to 40,000 distinct CDR3 sequences, roughly 52% occurring once; the ten biggest clones make up approximately 6.2%. A word on this clonotype: The antigen is undetermined.

The sample was blood. The gene calls are TRBV9 and TRBJ2-3; TRBD2 aligns across 8 bases. The TCR was taken from a woman aged 45-59 years with Graves' hyperthyroidism that later progressed to Graves' ophthalmopathy. CDR3 region: CASGLAGDTQYF. As DNA, the CDR3 is TGTGCCAGCGGGCTAGCGGGCGATACGCAGTATTTT.